The 21 T cell receptor beta chains presented below share a single source sample, sequenced in a study of blood T cell repertoires in COVID-19. Clones were read by immunoSEQ multiplex PCR, and TCRdb kept only the in-frame ones, dropping some. The sample lists approximately 44,000 clones, 75% to 90% occurring once. Sequenced material: peripheral blood. These receptors came from a woman in her thirties or forties with acute or convalescent COVID-19.

This sequence joins TRBV6-5 and TRBJ1-3; D is unclear. Germline CDR1 MNHEY, CDR2 SVGAGI. The CDR3 is 15 amino acids. Trimming took 2 bases from V and 2 from J, leaving 10 bases between them. CDR3 region: CASSYTVNPGNTIYF. The CDR3 coding sequence is TGTGCCAGCAGTTACACAGTCAACCCTGGAAACACCATATATTTT.

The chain has TRBV15 and TRBJ1-1; D perhaps matches TRBD1 (5 bases). V was trimmed by 0 bases and J by 8 bases, leaving 10 bases between them. The CDR3 is made up of 13 amino acids. The germline V gene encodes CDR1 LNHNV and CDR2 YYDKDF (reference sequence). The CDR3 loop reads CATSRDRVGEAFF. CDR3 in DNA: TGTGCCACCAGCAGAGACAGGGTAGGGGAAGCTTTCTTT.

The chain couples TRBV27 to TRBJ2-4; D is perhaps TRBD2 (5 bases). The CDR3 contains 15 residues. V was clipped by 6 bases and J by 0 bases, with 12 bases between them. Germline V lookup: CDR1 MNHEY, CDR2 SMNVEV (reference sequence). Written as DNA, the CDR3 is TGTGCCAGCAGGTCTTTAGGACTAGCCAAAAACATTCAGTACTTC. The encoded protein is CASRSLGLAKNIQYF.

The chain has TRBV6-6 and TRBJ2-1; tentative D call: TRBD2 (5 bases). The CDR3 length is 17 residues. The germline CDR1 and CDR2 sequences are MNHNY and SVGAGI (reference sequence). The germline V and J ends were trimmed by 5 bases and 6 bases, with 23 bases remaining between them. Here the CDR3 reads CASSRSSYHGLSNEQFF. CDR3 sequence (DNA): TGTGCCAGCAGTCGCTCGTCATACCATGGACTTAGCAATGAGCAGTTCTTC.

This chain uses TRBV7-2 with TRBJ1-1, with D perhaps TRBD1 (6 bases). Trimming shortened V by 1 base and J by 11 bases, and 11 bases separated the two germline ends. The CDR3 contains 12 residues. The germline V gene encodes CDR1 SGHTA and CDR2 FQGNSA. CDR3 sequence: CASSLEGTRAFF. CDR3 DNA sequence: TGTGCCAGCAGCTTAGAAGGGACAAGGGCTTTCTTT.

The chain employs TRBV11-2 and TRBJ1-5; D is unresolved. Germline CDR1 SGHAT, CDR2 FQNNGV. The CDR3 loop spans 15 amino acids. V was shortened by 2 bases and J by 1 base, with 9 bases between the two germline ends. CDR3 nucleotide sequence: TGTGCCAGCAGCTTATCTGGCGGCAGCAATCAGCCCCAGCATTTT. Translated, it gives CASSLSGGSNQPQHF.

The chain links TRBV6-4 to TRBJ2-3; a weak D match, TRBD1 (6 bases). CDR1 is MRHNA and CDR2 is SNTAGT in the germline V gene. This CDR3 has 14 residues. Trimming left V 4 bases short and J 3 bases short, with 11 bases between. CDR3: CASSGQGTTDTQYF. CDR3 bases: TGTGCCAGCAGTGGGCAGGGGACGACAGATACGCAGTATTTT.

V usage is TRBV11-1 and J usage is TRBJ2-2, with D maybe TRBD1 (6 bases). The CDR3 is made up of 13 amino acids. Germline V gene data show CDR1 as SGHAT and CDR2 as FQDESV (reference sequence). Trimming cost V 5 bases and J 4 bases, with 8 bases left between them. CDR3 in amino acids: CASSPRGTGELFF. CDR3 sequence (DNA): TGTGCCAGCAGCCCCAGGGGCACCGGGGAGCTGTTTTTT.

The genes are TRBV5-1 and TRBJ1-6; 7 bases line up with TRBD1. CDR3 size: 15 residues. The V gene's germline CDR1 is SGHRS and CDR2 YFSETQ. After removal of 0 bases from V and 5 bases from J, the junction contained 2 bases not matched to a gene. The chain's CDR3 is CASSLGTGDNSPLHF. The CDR3 bases are TGCGCCAGCAGCTTGGGAACAGGGGATAATTCACCCCTCCACTTT.

This sequence joins TRBV10-3 and TRBJ2-5, with TRBD2 identical over 15 bases. Trimming cost V 5 bases and J 5 bases; bases outside gene matches: 9. Germline V gene sequence: CDR1 ENHRY, CDR2 SYGVKD. CDR3 length: 17 amino acids. CDR3 loop: CAISRTSGRAGRETQYF. The CDR3 coding sequence is TGTGCCATCAGTCGGACTAGCGGGAGGGCCGGTCGGGAGACCCAGTACTTC.

This chain joins TRBV6-1 and TRBJ2-5; D perhaps matches TRBD2 (5 bases). Germline CDR1 is MNHNS and CDR2 is SASEGT. The CDR3 runs 12 residues. V lost 2 bases, J lost 7 bases, and 8 bases lay in between. The CDR3: CASSERGLTQYF. The CDR3 bases are TGTGCCAGCAGTGAACGAGGGCTGACCCAGTACTTC.

The CDR3, as DNA: TGTGCCAGTAGCCCCGGAGGAGATACGCAGTATTTT. The encoded protein is CASSPGGDTQYF. The rearrangement joins TRBV19 to TRBJ2-3; D may be TRBD2 (5 bases). The length of the CDR3 is 12 residues. Trimming took off 6 bases at V and 5 bases at J, with 9 bases between the two ends. Germline CDR1 and CDR2: LNHDA and SQIVND (reference sequence).

The chain links TRBV3-1 (or the pseudogene TRBV3-2) to TRBJ1-2; D might be TRBD1 (5 bases). This CDR3 contains 14 residues. CDR1 LGHDT and CDR2 YNNKEL come from the germline V gene (reference sequence). The V end was cut by 5 bases, the J end by 2 bases, with 12 bases between. The DNA for the CDR3 is TGTGCCAGCAGCTTTAAGTCAGGGAACTATGGCTACACCTTC. It translates to CASSFKSGNYGYTF.

The chain is built from TRBV7-2 and TRBJ1-6; D gene unclear. CDR3 length: 17 residues. V lost 4 bases, J lost 0 bases, and 13 bases lay in between. Germline values: CDR1 SGHTA, CDR2 FQGNSA. The CDR3 region is CASSSSLSSSYNSPLHF. DNA for the CDR3: TGTGCCAGCAGCTCTTCCCTCTCGAGCTCCTATAATTCACCCCTCCACTTT.

The gene calls are TRBV7-8 and TRBJ1-1, with 7 bases aligning to TRBD1. The V segment lost 7 bases and the J segment 0 bases; nucleotides outside the gene matches: 11. The CDR3 length is 16 residues. Germline V gene data show CDR1 as SGHVS and CDR2 as FQNEAQ. CDR3 in DNA: TGTGCCAGCACACCGGGACAGCCATACATGAACACTGAAGCTTTCTTT. This sequence encodes CASTPGQPYMNTEAFF.

This CDR3 is CASSQGVDRDLNQPQHF. Written as DNA, the CDR3 is TGCGCCAGCAGCCAGGGCGTGGACAGGGATCTCAATCAGCCCCAGCATTTT. This sequence joins TRBV4-1 and TRBJ1-5; TRBD1 matches at 8 bases. CDR3 length equals 17 residues. Germline V gene data show CDR1 as MGHRA and CDR2 as YSYEKL. The junction had 10 bases not matched to a gene; V was cut back by 3 bases and J by 3 bases.

The chain couples TRBV7-9 to TRBJ2-1; 7 positions agree with TRBD1. The V and J ends lost 0 bases and 7 bases, in that order; junction bases with no gene match: 3. Germline lookup yields CDR1 SEHNR and CDR2 FQNEAQ (reference sequence). CDR3 size: 14 residues. CDR3 in amino acids: CASSLAPTGNEQFF. For the CDR3, the DNA is TGTGCCAGCAGCTTAGCCCCGACAGGGAATGAGCAGTTCTTC.

This clone was found once. The rearrangement links TRBV7-3 to TRBJ2-6, with D perhaps matching TRBD2 (6 bases). The V end lost 3 bases, the J end lost 1 base, and 13 bases lay between the germline ends. Germline V gene data show CDR1 as SGHTA and CDR2 as FQGTGA. The CDR3 loop spans 17 amino acids. CDR3 coding DNA: TGTGCCAGCAGCTTGGGGACCCGGGGGTCTGGGGCCAACGTCCTGACTTTC. Protein: CASSLGTRGSGANVLTF.

The chain links TRBV6-5 to TRBJ2-7; D is possibly TRBD1 (5 bases). CDR1 and CDR2 from the germline V gene are MNHEY and SVGAGI. V lost 5 bases to trimming and J lost 2 bases, with 10 bases between them. The CDR3 runs 13 residues. CDR3 in DNA: TGTGCCAGCAGTCCGACAGATACCTACGAGCAGTACTTC. It codes for CASSPTDTYEQYF.

The chain is built from TRBV5-6 and TRBJ1-1; D is uncertain. Per the germline V gene, CDR1 is SGHDT and CDR2 is YYEEEE. The CDR3 runs 13 residues. V was trimmed by 0 bases and J by 1 base, leaving 4 bases between them. CDR3 region: CASSLARNTEAFF. DNA of the CDR3: TGTGCCAGCAGCTTGGCTAGGAACACTGAAGCTTTCTTT. The whole variable domain, remainder taken from reference TRBV5-6 and TRBJ1-1, is DAGVTQSPTHLIKTRGQQVTLRCSPKSGHDTVSWYQQALGQGPQFIFQYYEEEERQRGNFPDRFSGHQFPNYSSELNVNALLLGDSALYLCASSLARNTEAFFGQGTRLTVV.

This clone has only one observation. The J gene is TRBJ1-2, the V gene TRBV9; D remains unclear. V shed 2 bases and J shed 4 bases, with 12 bases lying between them. Germline CDR1 SGDLS, CDR2 YYNGEE. The CDR3 has 14 residues. The CDR3, as DNA: TGTGCCAGCAGCGTTGATAGCGTATCCTATGGCTACACCTTC. Translating it yields CASSVDSVSYGYTF.